The clone carrying this TCR beta chain has only a few counts. Its antigen remains unidentified. The CDR3 spans 13 residues. Germline loops: CDR1 SEHNR, CDR2 FQNEAQ (reference sequence). The V and J ends lost 6 bases and 13 bases respectively, with 19 bases between them. Researchers used genomic DNA as the template to profile TCR beta VDJ and CDR3. TCRdb processed the reads anew with MiXCR; each CDR3 protein has one entry. The table includes about 210,000 distinct CDR3 sequences, around 60% detected once. The sample belongs to a study of CD8+CD57+ T cells in acquired aplastic anemia. Across the whole study: Each DNA sample taken from sorted CD4+ and CD8+ cells came to approximately 3.2 ug on average. The study obtained 9 million to 11 million reads on average for CD4+ cells from healthy donors.

Points from the study as a whole: Patients versus controls showed no significant CD8+ Simpson's diversity difference.

J is TRBJ2-1 and V is TRBV7-9; tentatively, D is TRBD2 (8 bases). Sequenced sample: sorted CD4+, CD8+, or CD8+CD57+ T cells (not recorded which) from PBMCs. This TCR was recovered from a human donor in good health. The CDR3 protein is CASSLGLAGGQFF. The CDR3 DNA follows: TGTGCCAGCAGTCTTGGACTAGCAGGGGGACAGTTCTTC.